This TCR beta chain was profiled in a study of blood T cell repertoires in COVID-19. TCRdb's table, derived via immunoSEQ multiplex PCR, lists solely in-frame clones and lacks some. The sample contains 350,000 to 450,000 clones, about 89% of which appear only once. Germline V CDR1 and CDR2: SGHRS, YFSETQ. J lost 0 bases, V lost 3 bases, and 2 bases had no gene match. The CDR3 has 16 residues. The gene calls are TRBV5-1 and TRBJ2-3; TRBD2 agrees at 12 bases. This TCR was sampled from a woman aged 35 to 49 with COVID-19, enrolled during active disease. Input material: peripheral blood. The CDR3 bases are TGCGCCAGCAGCTCTGGACTAGCGGGGAGCACAGATACGCAGTATTTT. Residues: CASSSGLAGSTDTQYF.